The sequence of this T cell receptor (beta chain) was determined in a study of cytomegalovirus exposure and HLA in healthy donors. In nominal health when sampled, donors likely had unrecorded immune exposures nonetheless. This clone has only one observation. The target antigen is unknown. Study-level points and caveats: Later analysis revealed greater clonal expansion in HLA-associated TCR beta chains than in equally common others. A missense variant in DCLRE1C was later tied to TCR beta V- and J-gene trimming.

Primers for the PCR totalled 60 Vbeta and 13 Jbeta. Original methodology: Later work found tens of millions of unique TCR beta chains, with about 10 million shared. Measured with immunoSEQ multiplex PCR; TCRdb has only the in-frame clones, and not every one. From that table come the V and J calls and clone size; the DNA was used to work out D and trimming. The table shows roughly 100,000 clones, with over 75% occurring only once. With 8 bases removed from V and 6 bases from J, the gap between germline ends came to 14 bases. Germline lookup yields CDR1 MNHNS and CDR2 SASEGT. This CDR3 region has 12 residues.

The rearrangement uses TRBV6-1 and TRBJ2-7, with D maybe TRBD1 (5 bases). Sample: PBMCs. The TCR sequence derives from a woman aged 18-35 years in good health and CMV-seropositive. The CDR3 protein is CASGVTVFEQYF. For the CDR3, the DNA is TGTGCCAGCGGGGTGACAGTCTTCGAGCAGTACTTC.